A selection of T cell receptor beta chains follows, all from one sample in a study of beta chain features in type 1 diabetes. TCRdb keeps only in-frame clones here, not all; method: immunoSEQ multiplex PCR. The table includes almost 350,000 clones, 7.5% to 9% detected once. Sequencing input: central memory CD4+ T cells from blood. The receptors stem from a woman between 18 and 29 years old in good health. Each CDR3 is given without its conserved first and last residue. D genes are given only for firm matches.

v_call: TRBV29-1; d_call: NA; cdr3_aa: SVEGRGLGYGYT
v_call: TRBV5-8; d_call: NA; cdr3_aa: ASSLVAGSSAGNTEAF
v_call: TRBV5-4; d_call: NA; cdr3_aa: ASSVVEHEQF
v_call: TRBV18; d_call: NA; cdr3_aa: ASSPGLGRESTGELF
v_call: TRBV7-9; d_call: NA; cdr3_aa: ASSLVLSDGYT
v_call: TRBV7-9; d_call: TRBD2; cdr3_aa: ASSRTGTSYEQY
v_call: TRBV15; d_call: NA; cdr3_aa: ATSRDFSNQPQH
v_call: TRBV5-4; d_call: TRBD2; cdr3_aa: ASGLGLAVNTGELF
v_call: TRBV6-6; d_call: TRBD1; cdr3_aa: ASSTDRAPYYEQY
v_call: TRBV18; d_call: NA; cdr3_aa: ASSGASGQPQH
v_call: TRBV19; d_call: NA; cdr3_aa: ASSDQGFKEAF
v_call: TRBV5-1; d_call: NA; cdr3_aa: ASSLTSWTGQSSGNTIY
v_call: TRBV11-2; d_call: TRBD2; cdr3_aa: ASSLFPKGTSGSSGELF
v_call: TRBV5-4; d_call: NA; cdr3_aa: ASSFNRAYEQY
v_call: TRBV18; d_call: TRBD1; cdr3_aa: ASSQKTGRDRTGGYT
v_call: TRBV9; d_call: NA; cdr3_aa: ASSPRQIANTGELF
v_call: TRBV28; d_call: NA; cdr3_aa: ASSNTGWVGEQY
v_call: TRBV28; d_call: TRBD2; cdr3_aa: ASSGRDYRINNEQF
v_call: TRBV7-3; d_call: NA; cdr3_aa: ASSLVRQLRRHGYT
v_call: TRBV21-1; d_call: NA; cdr3_aa: ASSKGTSGRASETQY
v_call: TRBV27; d_call: NA; cdr3_aa: ASSLFAWELQH
v_call: TRBV28; d_call: NA; cdr3_aa: ASKGPNYGYT
v_call: TRBV4-3; d_call: NA; cdr3_aa: ASSQEGSRVETQY
v_call: TRBV18; d_call: NA; cdr3_aa: ASSPSVAAGNTIY
v_call: TRBV18; d_call: TRBD1; cdr3_aa: ASSGQGNDEQF
v_call: TRBV19; d_call: NA; cdr3_aa: ASSIGGTRYEQY
v_call: TRBV25-1; d_call: TRBD2; cdr3_aa: ASSEYSASGYQETQY
v_call: TRBV9; d_call: TRBD1; cdr3_aa: ASSEHPTGGYEQY
v_call: TRBV5-8; d_call: NA; cdr3_aa: ASSLVWATNEKLF
v_call: TRBV7-9; d_call: TRBD2; cdr3_aa: ASSPGTSGIWDEQF
v_call: TRBV18; d_call: TRBD2; cdr3_aa: ASSPPRGGSYNEQF
v_call: TRBV2; d_call: NA; cdr3_aa: ACQTEQGEKLF
v_call: TRBV25-1; d_call: NA; cdr3_aa: ASSPDGTYEQY
v_call: TRBV10-1; d_call: NA; cdr3_aa: ASSARGSYNEQF
v_call: TRBV5-1; d_call: TRBD2; cdr3_aa: ASSSAGAGPGELF
v_call: TRBV6-5; d_call: TRBD2; cdr3_aa: ASSYLTSGSKGEQF
v_call: TRBV7-2; d_call: TRBD1; cdr3_aa: ASSRDREEKLF
v_call: TRBV19; d_call: NA; cdr3_aa: ASSGSRREGYT
v_call: TRBV28; d_call: NA; cdr3_aa: ASSSQQMPILQPQH
v_call: TRBV5-1; d_call: NA; cdr3_aa: ASSLEKQGGHEQY
v_call: TRBV7-6; d_call: NA; cdr3_aa: ASSRGLAVTDTQY
v_call: TRBV6-6; d_call: NA; cdr3_aa: ASGDAMRGNEQY
v_call: TRBV7-9; d_call: TRBD2; cdr3_aa: ASSKLAGGPYEQY
v_call: TRBV2; d_call: NA; cdr3_aa: ASGDSNSNQPQH
v_call: TRBV6-6; d_call: NA; cdr3_aa: ASNLGGSYEQY
v_call: TRBV18; d_call: TRBD2; cdr3_aa: ASSFSPSREAEQY
v_call: TRBV20-1; d_call: NA; cdr3_aa: SASDTEAF
v_call: TRBV28; d_call: NA; cdr3_aa: ASDQRGRNTIY
v_call: TRBV27; d_call: NA; cdr3_aa: ASSSRTNTGELF
v_call: TRBV4-1; d_call: TRBD1; cdr3_aa: ASSQTGTGANVLT
v_call: TRBV6-6; d_call: TRBD2; cdr3_aa: ASSPTSAHGETQY
v_call: TRBV21-1; d_call: NA; cdr3_aa: ASSLPDPGIEQY
v_call: TRBV7-9; d_call: TRBD1; cdr3_aa: ASSLVQGAPNEKLF
v_call: TRBV27; d_call: NA; cdr3_aa: ASSPHREETQY
v_call: TRBV18; d_call: TRBD1; cdr3_aa: ASSQGTGEYGEQY
v_call: TRBV11-1; d_call: NA; cdr3_aa: ASSAGNEAF
v_call: TRBV28; d_call: NA; cdr3_aa: ASTQGGTANTGELF
v_call: TRBV11-2; d_call: NA; cdr3_aa: ASSLEGFYTDTQY
v_call: TRBV2; d_call: NA; cdr3_aa: ASSSGTYEQY
v_call: TRBV18; d_call: NA; cdr3_aa: ASSRVEVRENVLT